This is a list of T cell receptor beta chains from one sample in a study of blood T cell repertoires in COVID-19. Method: immunoSEQ multiplex PCR; TCRdb's copy keeps in-frame clones and lacks some. The data hold 45,000 to 60,000 clones, with around 73% observed a single time. Input material: PBMCs or T cells enriched from blood (not recorded which). All receptors derive from a woman aged 45-59 years with acute COVID-19. The CDR3 runs from the conserved cysteine through the conserved F or W. A D gene is named only where the DNA matches it firmly. Clone size is shown for a subset of rows, as once, few, many or a class of expanded clone.

>TRBD2|TRBV9|TRBJ2-5|-
CASSPGLAGVLGETQYF
TGTGCCAGCAGCCCAGGGTTAGCGGGGGTTTTAGGGGAGACCCAGTACTTC
>-|TRBV25-1|TRBJ2-3|-
CASSAHSLTDTQYF
TGTGCCAGCAGTGCTCACTCCCTCACAGATACGCAGTATTTT
>-|TRBV14|TRBJ1-4|-
CASSQLRGRNEKLFF
TGTGCCAGCAGCCAACTCAGGGGACGGAATGAAAAACTGTTTTTT
>-|TRBV10-2|TRBJ1-3|-
CASRKGVSGNTIYF
TGCGCCAGCAGGAAAGGAGTTTCTGGAAACACCATATATTTT
>TRBD2|TRBV11-3|TRBJ2-5|-
CASSLSSGGDQETQYF
TGTGCCAGCAGCTTAAGTAGCGGGGGGGACCAAGAGACCCAGTACTTC
>TRBD1|TRBV14|TRBJ2-1|few
CASSWTGLLRYNEQFF
TGTGCCAGCAGCTGGACAGGGCTTCTCAGGTACAATGAGCAGTTCTTC
>-|TRBV4-1|TRBJ1-4|-
CASSRFEGTREKLFF
TGCGCCAGCAGCCGGTTCGAGGGAACTCGGGAAAAACTGTTTTTT
>TRBD1|TRBV7-8|TRBJ2-7|-
CASSSDRVSYEQYF
TGTGCCAGCAGCTCCGACAGGGTCTCCTACGAGCAGTACTTC
>TRBD1|TRBV6-5|TRBJ2-1|-
CASSLTTGGYNEQFF
TGTGCCAGCAGTTTGACTACAGGGGGCTACAATGAGCAGTTCTTC
>-|TRBV19|TRBJ2-6|-
CASNPSPGANVLTF
TGTGCCAGTAACCCGTCCCCTGGGGCTAACGTCCTGACTTTC
>TRBD1|TRBV11-3|TRBJ1-1|few
CASSPWDSHEAFF
TGTGCCAGCAGCCCGTGGGACAGCCACGAAGCTTTCTTT
>-|TRBV24-1|TRBJ2-3|-
CATSESPGDTQYF
TGTGCCACCAGTGAGTCGCCAGGGGATACGCAGTATTTT
>-|TRBV5-1|TRBJ1-2|few
CASSAGNNRYGYTF
TGCGCCAGCTCAGCAGGGAATAATCGCTATGGCTACACCTTC
>TRBD1|TRBV10-3|TRBJ1-2|few
CAISSTGKYYGYTF
TGTGCCATCAGTTCGACAGGGAAATACTATGGCTACACCTTC
>TRBD2|TRBV19|TRBJ2-7|once
CASSTRLLAGAPYEQYF
TGTGCCAGTAGTACGCGTCTGTTAGCGGGGGCTCCCTACGAGCAGTACTTC
>-|TRBV29-1|TRBJ2-6|few
CSVDVGTSQNSGANVLTF
TGCAGCGTTGATGTGGGGACTTCTCAAAACTCTGGGGCCAACGTCCTGACTTTC
>-|TRBV9|TRBJ1-6|-
CASSPSNNSPLHF
TGTGCCAGCAGCCCCTCTAATAATTCACCCCTCCACTTT
>TRBD2|TRBV23-1|TRBJ2-5|-
CASSQSTGGARETQYF
TGCGCCAGCAGTCAATCAACCGGGGGGGCCCGTGAGACCCAGTACTTC
>-|TRBV5-1|TRBJ2-5|-
CASSGQGETQYF
TGCGCCAGCAGCGGTCAGGGGGAGACCCAGTACTTC
>TRBD1|TRBV6-1|TRBJ1-1|-
CASSVLPGQGNTEAFF
TGTGCCAGCAGTGTTCTCCCGGGACAGGGAAACACTGAAGCTTTCTTT
>TRBD1|TRBV5-4|TRBJ2-6|-
CASSSGQPSGANVLTF
TGTGCCAGCAGCTCGGGACAGCCCTCGGGGGCCAACGTCCTGACTTTC
>-|TRBV30|TRBJ2-3|-
CAWSEWSRATDTQYF
TGTGCCTGGAGTGAGTGGTCCCGCGCTACAGATACGCAGTATTTT
>-|TRBV9|TRBJ1-3|-
CASSAPGLGNTIYF
TGTGCCAGCAGCGCCCCAGGGCTGGGAAACACCATATATTTT
>-|TRBV29-1|TRBJ1-4|once
CSAGVQGGNEKLFF
TGCAGCGCCGGCGTACAGGGAGGGAACGAAAAACTGTTTTTT
>TRBD2|TRBV7-9|TRBJ2-5|few
CASSLAGGGARVTQYF
TGTGCCAGCAGCTTAGCCGGCGGGGGGGCCCGAGTGACCCAGTACTTC
>-|TRBV7-8|TRBJ1-5|-
CASSPYRYGGNQPQHF
TGTGCCAGCAGCCCTTATAGGTATGGGGGGAATCAGCCCCAGCATTTT
>TRBD1|TRBV6-4|TRBJ1-5|-
CASSDNDRESRRAQHF
TGTGCCAGCAGTGACAATGACAGGGAGTCCCGGAGAGCCCAGCATTTT
>-|TRBV7-8|TRBJ2-1|-
CASISDAVYNEQFF
TGTGCCAGCATTAGCGATGCGGTTTACAATGAGCAGTTCTTC
>-|TRBV6-1|TRBJ2-1|-
CASSAPHGGSSYNEQFF
TGTGCCAGCAGTGCCCCGCACGGGGGAAGCTCCTACAATGAGCAGTTCTTC
>TRBD2|TRBV11-3|TRBJ2-5|-
CASSHRTSGGAPETQYF
TGTGCCAGCAGCCACCGGACTAGCGGGGGGGCCCCAGAGACCCAGTACTTC
>-|TRBV6-5|TRBJ2-3|-
CASSNSDTQYF
TGTGCCAGCAGTAACAGTGATACGCAGTATTTT
>TRBD1|TRBV12-5|TRBJ1-1|-
CASGTRTGLNTEAFF
TGTGCTAGTGGTACCCGGACAGGATTGAACACTGAAGCTTTCTTT
>TRBD1|TRBV2|TRBJ1-5|-
CASKSLGQGEGQPQHF
TGTGCCAGCAAATCTCTTGGACAGGGCGAGGGTCAGCCCCAGCATTTT
>-|TRBV12-3/TRBV12-4|TRBJ1-4|-
CASSLGGDHTIF
TGTGCCAGCAGTTTGGGGGGGGACCACACGATTTTT
>TRBD1|TRBV29-1|TRBJ2-1|-
CSVEGRWDRSSYNEQFF
TGCAGCGTTGAAGGCCGCTGGGACAGGAGCTCCTACAATGAGCAGTTCTTC
>TRBD1|TRBV6-5|TRBJ1-5|-
CASRGTGTVQPQHF
TGTGCCAGCAGAGGGACAGGGACGGTTCAGCCCCAGCATTTT
>-|TRBV5-1|TRBJ1-2|-
CASRPGQRYGYTF
TGCGCCAGCAGACCTGGACAGCGCTATGGCTACACCTTC
>-|TRBV5-1|TRBJ2-7|few
CASSANYEQYF
TGCGCCAGCAGCGCTAACTACGAGCAGTACTTC
>-|TRBV27|TRBJ2-7|few
CASSSAGSPYEQYF
TGTGCCAGCAGTTCCGCAGGGTCCCCCTACGAGCAGTACTTC
>-|TRBV28|TRBJ1-1|-
CASLVQLGGVTEAFF
TGTGCCAGCCTAGTGCAATTGGGTGGAGTCACTGAAGCTTTCTTT